This T cell receptor (beta chain) was profiled in a study of siplizumab effects on memory and regulatory T cells. Findings of the study overall: A significant reduction in alloreactive sequences traceable to unstimulated CD4+ memory cells was produced by siplizumab.

On this clone itself: Its antigen is not known.

CDR1 SGHNT and CDR2 YENEEA come from the germline V gene. This CDR3 is built from 13 residues. The ends were cut back, 4 bases at V and 0 bases at J, with 6 bases in the middle. The repertoire was sequenced with immunoSEQ multiplex PCR; TCRdb's copy has only in-frame clones and lacks some. The data hold roughly 26,000 clones, with 75% to 85% observed a single time. Sequencing was performed on memory CD4+ T cells sorted from blood. The V and J genes are TRBV11-3 and TRBJ1-1; D remains unclear. The sequence came from a human donor in good health. The CDR3 is CASSSALNTEAFF. In DNA, the CDR3 is TGTGCCAGCAGCTCCGCCCTGAACACTGAAGCTTTCTTT.